This T cell receptor (beta chain) was captured in a study of blood T cell repertoires in COVID-19. The germline gives CDR1 MNHEY, CDR2 SVGAGI. V was pared by 6 bases and J by 10 bases, with 10 bases of the junction left unmatched. The CDR3 covers 14 residues. The protocol was immunoSEQ multiplex PCR, while the TCRdb copy is restricted to in-frame clones and leaves out a portion. Of about 250,000 clones listed, around nine tenths are singletons. This receptor was identified in a man aged 25-40 years with COVID-19, enrolled during active disease. Sample: peripheral blood. The V call is TRBV6-5, the J call TRBJ1-2; TRBD1 matches at 11 bases. CDR3 sequence reads: CASRLGQGARVYTF. In DNA form, the CDR3 reads TGTGCCAGCAGACTCGGACAGGGGGCGCGGGTCTACACCTTC.